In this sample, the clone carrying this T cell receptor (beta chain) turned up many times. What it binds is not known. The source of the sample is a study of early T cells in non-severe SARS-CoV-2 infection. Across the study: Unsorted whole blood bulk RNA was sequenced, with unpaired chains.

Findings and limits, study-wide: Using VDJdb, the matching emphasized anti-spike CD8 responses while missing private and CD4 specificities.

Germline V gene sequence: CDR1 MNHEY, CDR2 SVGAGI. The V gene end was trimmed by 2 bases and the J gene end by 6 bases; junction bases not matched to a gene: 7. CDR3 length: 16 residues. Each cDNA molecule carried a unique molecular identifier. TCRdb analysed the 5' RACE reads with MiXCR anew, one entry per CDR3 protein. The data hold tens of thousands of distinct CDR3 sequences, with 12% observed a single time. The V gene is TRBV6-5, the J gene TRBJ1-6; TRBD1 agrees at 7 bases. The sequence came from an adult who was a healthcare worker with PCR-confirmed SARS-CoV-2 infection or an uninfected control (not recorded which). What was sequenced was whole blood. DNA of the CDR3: TGTGCCAGCAGTTACGGGACAGTCGAGGGTAATTCACCCCTCCACTTT. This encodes CASSYGTVEGNSPLHF.